One and the same sample provided the 4 T cell receptor beta chains below, sequenced in a study of CD8 T cells in Susac syndrome. After extraction with the RNeasy kit, roughly 0.45 to 1 ug of the RNA was reverse transcribed using random hexamers. MiXCR, applied by TCRdb to the immunoSEQ multiplex PCR reads, yields one record per CDR3 protein. The sample comprises roughly 200,000 distinct CDR3 sequences, around 95% of which are singletons, and approximately 0.082% rests with the top ten. Sequencing was performed on CD4+ T cells from PBMCs. The receptors were gathered from a human donor with multiple sclerosis.

This CDR3 reads CATSRDPGYEQYV. CDR3 sequence (DNA): TGTGCCACCAGCAGAGATCCGGGCTACGAGCAGTACGTC. V gene TRBV15 combines with J gene TRBJ2-7, with D unresolved. This CDR3 comprises 13 residues. The V and J ends lost 0 bases and 3 bases respectively, with 6 bases between them. Germline CDR1 and CDR2: LNHNV and YYDKDF (reference sequence).

The J gene is TRBJ1-2, the V gene TRBV29-1; D unclear. This CDR3 spans 13 amino acids. Deletions cut 0 bases from V and 4 bases from J, with 9 bases between. The germline V gene encodes CDR1 SQVTM and CDR2 ANQGSEA. The CDR3: CSVEEEAFYGYTF. The CDR3 DNA sequence: TGCAGCGTTGAAGAAGAGGCCTTCTATGGCTACACCTTC.

This rearrangement joins TRBV9 to TRBJ2-1; 7 bases line up with TRBD1. The germline V gene has CDR1 SGDLS and CDR2 YYNGEE. Trimming at V came to 4 bases and at J to 11 bases, leaving 9 bases not matched to a gene. This CDR3 spans 13 amino acids. The CDR3 loop is CASSFRDSSKQFF. DNA of the CDR3: TGTGCCAGCAGCTTTCGGGACAGTTCGAAGCAGTTCTTC.

This rearrangement joins TRBV27 to TRBJ1-6; maybe TRBD1 (5 bases). The CDR3 runs to 14 residues. CDR1 is MNHEY, CDR2 SMNVEV, per germline (reference sequence). Trimming removed 5 bases at V and 2 bases at J, with 7 bases between. CDR3 DNA sequence: TGTGCCAGCAGTCAGGGCCCCTATAATTCACCCCTCCACTTT. This gives the protein CASSQGPYNSPLHF.